Reported below is one TCR beta chain. What it binds is unknown. This sample was taken from a study of shared clonotypes between healthy human individuals. Overall study results and limits: Non-shared clonotypes were found to have lower generation probabilities than the clonotypes that were shared by all four of the sorted-subset donors.

V shed 4 bases and J 2 bases; nucleotides not matched to a gene: 18. Germline lookup yields CDR1 SGDLS and CDR2 YYNGEE. The CDR3 loop spans 19 amino acids. The repertoire was sequenced with immunoSEQ multiplex PCR; TCRdb's copy has only in-frame clones and lacks some. The data contain roughly 1,600,000 clones, 97% to 99% of them singletons. This sequence originates from a man aged 25 to 40 in good health. The sequenced sample was naive CD4+ T cells sorted from blood. Subset described: CD45RA+ positively selected. V and J are TRBV9 and TRBJ2-3; 8 bases map to TRBD2. The CDR3 nucleotides read TGTGCCAGCAGCCCCCTGGGTCGGGGGGGACCTTCGAACACAGATACGCAGTATTTT. Protein: CASSPLGRGGPSNTDTQYF. Complete variable domain (other parts from reference TRBV9 and TRBJ2-3): DSGVTQTPKHLITATGQRVTLRCSPRSGDLSVYWYQQSLDQGLQFLIQYYNGEERAKGNILERFSAQQFPDLHSELNLSSLELGDSALYFCASSPLGRGGPSNTDTQYFGPGTRLTVL.